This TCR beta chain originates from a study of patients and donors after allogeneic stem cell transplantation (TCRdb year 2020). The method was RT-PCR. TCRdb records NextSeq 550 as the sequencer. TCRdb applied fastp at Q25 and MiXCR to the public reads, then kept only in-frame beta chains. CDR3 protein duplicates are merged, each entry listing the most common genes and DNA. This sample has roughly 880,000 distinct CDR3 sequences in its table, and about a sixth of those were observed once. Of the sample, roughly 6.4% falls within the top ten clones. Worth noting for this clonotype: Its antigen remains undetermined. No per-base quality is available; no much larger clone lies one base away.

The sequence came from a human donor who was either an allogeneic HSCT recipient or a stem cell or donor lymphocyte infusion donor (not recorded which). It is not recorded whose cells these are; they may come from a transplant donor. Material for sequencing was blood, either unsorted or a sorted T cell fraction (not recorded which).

Read as DNA, the sequence is TGTGCCAGCAGGGCCAGGGGTGTTGGCTACACCTTC. Translation gives CASRARGVGYTF. Recombination linked TRBV6-5 to TRBJ1-2; the D gene is perhaps TRBD1, on 6 matching bases. At the junction V is shortened by 6 bases and J by 7 bases, with 12 bases in between. CDR1 MNHEY and CDR2 SVGAGI were looked up in the germline V gene. The CDR3, cysteine through phenylalanine, is 12 amino acids long. Of the read, only the CDR3 DNA is kept; its 36 bases are in frame from base 1.